These 32 T cell receptor beta chains were all obtained from the same sample, sequenced in a study of cytomegalovirus exposure and HLA in healthy donors. The PCR made use of 60 Vbeta and 13 Jbeta primers. This table comes from immunoSEQ multiplex PCR, and its TCRdb copy is limited to in-frame clones, with some not included. This sample has about 70,000 clones, with less than 70% found just once. The sequenced material came from PBMCs. The receptors here all came from a woman younger than 45 in good health and CMV-seronegative.

The chain uses TRBV2 and TRBJ2-1; the match to TRBD2 covers 11 bases. Germline CDR1 is SNHLY and CDR2 is FYNNEI. This CDR3 contains 15 residues. J was trimmed by 3 bases and V by 9 bases; bases with no gene match: 7. The CDR3 protein is CARTLSGGVYNEQFF. Written as DNA, the CDR3 is TGTGCCAGAACTCTTAGCGGGGGGGTCTACAATGAGCAGTTCTTC.

The chain couples TRBV27 to TRBJ2-6; no clear D gene. The V gene lost 7 bases and the J gene lost 2 bases, with 3 bases spanning the gap. From germline, CDR1 is MNHEY and CDR2 SMNVEV (reference sequence). The CDR3 contains 12 residues. CDR3 sequence: CASTTGANVLTF. CDR3 DNA: TGTGCCAGCACCACTGGGGCCAACGTCCTGACTTTC.

The chain joins TRBV7-6 to TRBJ1-5; 7 nucleotides match TRBD1. Germline-derived CDR1 and CDR2 are SGHVS and FNYEAQ. The CDR3 contains 19 residues. V gave up 1 base and J gave up 0 bases; unmatched junction bases: 12. CDR3 protein: CASSLELAGGTYSNQPQHF. The CDR3 DNA reads as TGTGCCAGCAGCTTAGAGTTGGCAGGGGGTACCTATAGCAATCAGCCCCAGCATTTT.

The chain couples TRBV28 to TRBJ1-1, with a weak D call TRBD1 (5 bases). CDR1 MDHEN and CDR2 SYDVKM come from the germline V gene. Trimming shortened V by 11 bases and J by 1 base, and 14 bases separated the two germline ends. The CDR3 has 13 amino acids. CDR3 DNA sequence: TGTGCCGGACAAGGACCCAGGAACACTGAAGCTTTCTTT. Residues: CAGQGPRNTEAFF. The whole variable domain, remainder taken from reference TRBV28 and TRBJ1-1, is DVKVTQSSRYLVKRTGEKVFLECVQDMDHENMFWYRQDPGLGLRLIYFSYDVKMKEKGDIPEGYSVSREKKERFSLILESASTNQTSMYLCAGQGPRNTEAFFGQGTRLTVV.

This sequence joins TRBV7-9 and TRBJ2-5, with 7 bases fitting TRBD2. The DNA end is more similar to TRBJ2-7, so the J call may be wrong. The germline V gene has CDR1 SEHNR and CDR2 FQNEAQ (reference sequence). CDR3 length: 16 amino acids. The DNA for the CDR3 is TGTGCCAGCAGCTCCCGGGAGGACCAATGGCCCTACGAGCAGTACTTC. The encoded protein is CASSSREDQWPYEQYF.

This clone has just one count. The chain uses TRBV7-3 and TRBJ2-3; D remains ambiguous. With 5 bases removed from V and 2 bases from J, the gap between germline ends came to 5 bases. The CDR3 consists of 12 residues. CDR1 is SGHTA, CDR2 FQGTGA, per germline. CDR3 nucleotides: TGTGCCAGCAGCACCTACACAGATACGCAGTATTTT. This codes for CASSTYTDTQYF. The variable domain in full, with the rest retrieved from reference TRBV7-3 and TRBJ2-3, is GAGVSQTPSNKVTEKGKYVELRCDPISGHTALYWYRQSLGQGPEFLIYFQGTGAADDSGLPNDRFFAVRPEGSVSTLKIQRTERGDSAVYLCASSTYTDTQYFGPGTRLTVL.

This chain connects TRBV6-5 to TRBJ1-5, with TRBD1 matching over 7 bases. Germline loops: CDR1 MNHEY, CDR2 SVGAGI. The trim removed 8 bases at V and 3 bases at J, leaving 4 bases unmatched. The CDR3 sequence is 13 residues long. In nucleotides, the CDR3 is TGTGCCAGCCAGGGACAGATCAATCAGCCCCAGCATTTT. The encoded protein is CASQGQINQPQHF.

The V and J genes are TRBV18 and TRBJ1-5, with TRBD1 matching 11 bases. The CDR3 is 15 residues long. From germline, CDR1 is KGHSH and CDR2 LQKENI. The trim removed 5 bases at V and 6 bases at J, leaving 6 bases unmatched. CDR3 amino acids: CASSSGTGGSQPQHF. The CDR3 coding sequence is TGTGCCAGCTCATCGGGGACAGGGGGTAGTCAGCCCCAGCATTTT.

The rearrangement joins TRBV5-1 to TRBJ1-2; unclear D gene. The CDR3 is 13 residues long. V was trimmed by 0 bases and J by 5 bases, leaving 8 bases between them. The germline gives CDR1 SGHRS, CDR2 YFSETQ. For the CDR3, the DNA is TGCGCCAGCAGCTTGGCCCAGGTTTATGGCTACACCTTC. Protein product: CASSLAQVYGYTF.

In this sample, this clone turned up a few times. The V call is TRBV29-1, the J call TRBJ1-1, with TRBD1 matching over 7 bases. The CDR3 runs 13 residues. Germline V gene sequence: CDR1 SQVTM, CDR2 ANQGSEA. V shed 7 bases, J shed 1 base, and the junction held 6 bases outside the gene matches. The CDR3 spells CSAQTGRNTEAFF. DNA for the CDR3: TGCAGCGCCCAGACAGGGCGGAACACTGAAGCTTTCTTT.

The V call is TRBV27, the J call TRBJ2-7; a possible D gene is TRBD1 (6 bases). The length of the CDR3 is 13 residues. The V gene's germline CDR1 is MNHEY and CDR2 SMNVEV (reference sequence). V was clipped by 6 bases and J by 2 bases, with 11 bases between them. CDR3 sequence reads: CASSRTAPYEQYF. In nucleotides, the CDR3 is TGTGCCAGCAGCAGGACAGCCCCCTACGAGCAGTACTTC.

The chain uses TRBV10-3 and TRBJ2-3, with TRBD2 matching over 9 bases. J lost 4 bases, V lost 0 bases, and 8 bases had no gene match. CDR1 is ENHRY and CDR2 is SYGVKD in the germline V gene. The CDR3 runs to 17 residues. The CDR3 is CAISESSSGGMADTQYF. Here the CDR3 DNA reads TGTGCCATCAGTGAGTCTTCCAGCGGGGGGATGGCAGATACGCAGTATTTT.

This clone was recorded once. The V and J genes are TRBV30 and TRBJ2-7; TRBD1 matches 7 bases. CDR3 size: 13 residues. The V gene end was trimmed by 4 bases and the J gene end by 2 bases; junction bases not matched to a gene: 5. Germline V gene data show CDR1 as GTSNPN and CDR2 as SVGIG (reference sequence). The CDR3 protein is CAWNRDSPYEQYF. Written as DNA, the CDR3 is TGTGCCTGGAACCGGGACAGTCCCTACGAGCAGTACTTC.

J is TRBJ2-7 and V is TRBV6-5; weak D call: TRBD1 (5 bases). The CDR3 length is 13 residues. CDR1 MNHEY and CDR2 SVGAGI come from the germline V gene. V was clipped by 7 bases and J by 2 bases, with 12 bases between them. The CDR3 nucleotides are TGTGCCAGCAAATCGGACATAGCCTACGAGCAGTACTTC. Encoded protein: CASKSDIAYEQYF.

In its sample, this clone was seen once. CDR3 nucleotide sequence: TGTGCCAGCTCCCCCACGAGTACAGCCGTGAGTGAAAAACTGTTTTTT. Translated: CASSPTSTAVSEKLFF. V is TRBV18 and J is TRBJ1-4; the D is unclear. Germline CDR1 reads KGHSH; CDR2 reads LQKENI. The V gene lost 6 bases and the J gene lost 7 bases, with 21 bases spanning the gap. The CDR3 loop spans 16 amino acids.

This chain connects TRBV27 to TRBJ2-7; 7 positions agree with TRBD1. Germline CDR1 reads MNHEY; CDR2 reads SMNVEV (reference sequence). The CDR3 length is 15 residues. The J segment lost 2 bases and the V segment lost 4 bases, leaving 8 bases of the junction unmatched. The CDR3 loop is CASSYRGQRAYEQYF. DNA of the CDR3: TGTGCCAGCAGTTACAGGGGACAGCGAGCCTACGAGCAGTACTTC.

V gene TRBV10-1 combines with J gene TRBJ1-1, with TRBD1 as a possible D gene (6 bases). V shed 2 bases and J shed 8 bases, with 12 bases lying between them. This CDR3 spans 13 amino acids. Germline values: CDR1 WNHNN, CDR2 SYGVQD (reference sequence). This CDR3 is CASSERGASEAFF. CDR3 in DNA: TGCGCCAGCAGTGAGCGGGGGGCCTCCGAAGCTTTCTTT.

Here the CDR3 DNA reads TGTGCAAGAGCGGGATCGGCTGGAAACACCATATATTTT. Encoded protein: CARAGSAGNTIYF. The gene calls are TRBV30 and TRBJ1-3; D is uncertain. The CDR3 consists of 13 residues. Looked up from germline, CDR1 is GTSNPN and CDR2 is SVGIG (reference sequence).

This chain joins TRBV18 and TRBJ2-7, with D perhaps TRBD1 (6 bases). V lost 4 bases and J 3 bases, leaving 19 bases between the germline ends. Germline CDR1 KGHSH, CDR2 LQKENI. The CDR3 covers 16 residues. The chain's CDR3 is CASSQLTGGSLYEQYF. The CDR3 nucleotides read TGTGCCAGCTCACAACTGACAGGAGGATCACTCTACGAGCAGTACTTC.

The V call is TRBV29-1, the J call TRBJ1-2; weak D call: TRBD1 (5 bases). Deletions cut 6 bases from V and 4 bases from J, with 18 bases between. Germline V gives CDR1 SQVTM, CDR2 ANQGSEA. The length of the CDR3 is 14 residues. This CDR3 reads CSVLRGFPTYGYTF. CDR3 nucleotides: TGCAGCGTCTTAAGGGGTTTCCCGACCTATGGCTACACCTTC.

The rearrangement uses TRBV15 and TRBJ1-1; D is undetermined. The CDR3 is 14 amino acids. The V gene's germline CDR1 is LNHNV and CDR2 YYDKDF (reference sequence). V dropped 5 bases and J dropped 4 bases, with 14 bases sitting between them. CDR3 nucleotides: TGTGCCACCAGCTCCCAGGCCTCCGGCACTGAAGCTTTCTTT. Protein product: CATSSQASGTEAFF.

CDR3 DNA: TGTGCCTGGAGTCAGAACAGGGCTTATGGCTACACCTTC. Its protein is CAWSQNRAYGYTF. The chain couples TRBV30 to TRBJ1-2, with a weak D call TRBD1 (6 bases). In germline, CDR1 is GTSNPN, CDR2 SVGIG (reference sequence). V lost 2 bases and J lost 5, with 12 bases in between. This CDR3 region has 13 residues.

A single count supports this clone. The CDR3 DNA reads as TGTGCTAGTGGGGCTGGGACAGGGGCGCCCGGGGGACACAATGAGCAGTTCTTC. Translating gives CASGAGTGAPGGHNEQFF. The chain carries TRBV12-5 and TRBJ2-1; 10 bases agree with TRBD1. The V and J ends lost 6 bases and 5 bases, in that order; junction bases with no gene match: 16. The CDR3 extends over 18 amino acids. CDR1 is LGHNT, CDR2 FRNRAP, per germline.

The rearrangement uses TRBV6-5 and TRBJ1-2; perhaps TRBD1 as D (6 bases). Trimming removed 6 bases from V and 10 bases from J, with 24 bases in between. CDR3 length equals 15 residues. The V gene's germline CDR1 is MNHEY and CDR2 SVGAGI. The chain's CDR3 is CASRLHLDRPVVYTF. The CDR3 nucleotides read TGTGCCAGCAGGCTCCACCTAGACAGGCCCGTCGTCTACACCTTC.

On this clone itself: The same CDR3 can be traced to other DNA sequences in this sample. V and J are TRBV7-6 and TRBJ1-4; D remains unclear. Germline V gene sequence: CDR1 SGHVS, CDR2 FNYEAQ. V was shortened by 1 base and J by 11 bases, with 11 bases between the two germline ends. The CDR3 spans 13 residues. The CDR3 DNA reads as TGTGCCAGCAGCTTAGACAGCAGGTTGAAACTGTTTTTT. Its translation: CASSLDSRLKLFF. Filled out from reference TRBV7-6 and TRBJ1-4, the complete variable domain reads GAGVSQSPRYKVTKRGQDVALRCDPISGHVSLYWYRQALGQGPEFLTYFNYEAQQDKSGLPNDRFSAERPEGSISTLTIQRTEQRDSAMYRCASSLDSRLKLFFGSGTQLSVL.

The rearrangement uses TRBV9 and TRBJ2-5; 7 nucleotides agree with TRBD1. The CDR3 runs to 14 residues. Trimming removed 0 bases from V and 4 bases from J; junction bases left unmatched: 3. Germline V gives CDR1 SGDLS, CDR2 YYNGEE. CDR3 loop: CASSVVSGGETQYF. CDR3 bases: TGTGCCAGCAGCGTAGTCTCAGGGGGAGAGACCCAGTACTTC.

V and J are TRBV13 and TRBJ1-6, with 7 bases fitting TRBD1. CDR1 and CDR2 from the germline V gene are PRHDT and FYEKMQ (reference sequence). CDR3 size: 17 residues. The junction had 11 bases not matched to a gene; V was cut back by 3 bases and J by 6 bases. The CDR3 coding sequence is TGTGCCAGCAGCTTCTTTCTGAGACAGGGAACTAATTCACCCCTCCACTTT. Translation gives CASSFFLRQGTNSPLHF. The full variable domain, with the rest looked up from reference TRBV13 and TRBJ1-6, is AAGVIQSPRHLIKEKRETATLKCYPIPRHDTVYWYQQGPGQDPQFLISFYEKMQSDKGSIPDRFSAQQFSDYHSELNMSSLELGDSALYFCASSFFLRQGTNSPLHFGNGTRLTVT.

This clone was seen a few times. V gene TRBV27 combines with J gene TRBJ2-5; D not resolved. The CDR3 totals 11 residues. CDR1 MNHEY and CDR2 SMNVEV come from the germline V gene (reference sequence). Trimming pared 4 bases from V and 7 bases from J, leaving 7 bases between. The CDR3 sequence is CASSSSGTQYF. The CDR3 bases are TGTGCCAGCAGTTCCTCCGGGACCCAGTACTTC.

The chain uses TRBV20-1 and TRBJ1-1, with 7 nucleotides matching TRBD1. Germline loops: CDR1 DFQATT, CDR2 SNEGSKA (reference sequence). After removal of 5 bases from V and 7 bases from J, the junction contained 4 bases not matched to a gene. The CDR3 consists of 11 residues. This CDR3 reads CSALGTDEAFF. CDR3 coding DNA: TGCAGTGCTCTCGGGACAGATGAAGCTTTCTTT.

This clone was detected only once. The chain employs TRBV5-1 and TRBJ1-4; 7 bases fit TRBD1. There are 16 residues in the CDR3. V lost 3 bases to trimming and J lost 4 bases; unmatched junction nucleotides: 9. Germline V gene data show CDR1 as SGHRS and CDR2 as YFSETQ. CDR3 loop: CASSSTPGQRNEKLFF. In DNA form, the CDR3 reads TGCGCCAGCAGCTCAACTCCGGGACAGCGTAATGAAAAACTGTTTTTT.

This clone was observed a handful of times. V gene TRBV19 combines with J gene TRBJ1-5, with D perhaps matching TRBD1 (5 bases). This CDR3 is built from 16 residues. Germline assignment: CDR1 LNHDA and CDR2 SQIVND (reference sequence). Trimming removed 5 bases from V and 2 bases from J, with 16 bases in between. CDR3 sequence: CASSALGVLGNQPQHF. The CDR3 coding sequence is TGTGCCAGTAGTGCCCTAGGGGTTCTCGGCAATCAGCCCCAGCATTTT.

The chain employs TRBV4-3 and TRBJ2-2; 7 bases agree with TRBD1. V lost 4 bases and J lost 7; bases outside the gene matches: 9. This CDR3 has 15 amino acids. Per the germline V gene, CDR1 is LGHNA and CDR2 is YSLEER. CDR3 sequence: CASSPRGGTGGELFF. Written as DNA, the CDR3 is TGCGCCAGCAGCCCCAGAGGGGGCACGGGCGGGGAGCTGTTTTTT.